A single sample is the source of the 25 T cell receptor beta chains below, sequenced in a study of post-analysis software for immune sequencing data. Study findings and constraints: The five TRBV segments detected at higher frequency in patients than in controls included TRBV5-6, TRBV5-1 and TRBV20-1.

The TCR beta cDNA libraries contained unique molecular identifiers. TCRdb independently ran MiXCR on the PCR reads; one entry per CDR3 protein. The sample includes about 770,000 distinct CDR3 sequences, roughly 46% seen only once; the top ten take just under 5%. No cognate antigen is known for these TCRs. The sequenced sample consisted of blood. Receptors were obtained from a girl aged 10 to 17 with multiple sclerosis.

The gene calls are TRBV9 and TRBJ2-1, with 10 positions matching TRBD2. Germline loops: CDR1 SGDLS, CDR2 YYNGEE. This CDR3 is 15 amino acids long. With V trimmed by 4 bases and J by 5 bases, 6 bases remained unmatched. CDR3 residues: CASSPSGSRNNEQFF. The CDR3 bases are TGTGCCAGCAGCCCTAGCGGGAGTAGGAACAATGAGCAGTTCTTC.

The J gene is TRBJ1-2, the V gene TRBV9; possible D gene TRBD1, 5 bases. The CDR3 loop spans 14 amino acids. CDR1 is SGDLS and CDR2 is YYNGEE in the germline V gene. Trimming removed 5 bases from V and 4 bases from J, with 15 bases in between. CDR3 nucleotide sequence: TGTGCCAGCAGGGAAACAGATCAGGGCTATGGCTACACCTTC. Protein sequence: CASRETDQGYGYTF.

This clonotype was observed a handful of times. V is TRBV9 and J is TRBJ2-4; TRBD1 aligns across 9 bases. The J call may be wrong; the DNA end is better matched by TRBJ2-5. The CDR3 has 14 residues. The germline V gene has CDR1 SGDLS and CDR2 YYNGEE. The CDR3 DNA reads as TGTGCCAGCAGCCCCCTGGACAGGGGAAAGACCCAGTACTTC. This encodes CASSPLDRGKTQYF.

The genes are TRBV6-5 and TRBJ2-7; 9 bases agree with TRBD2. This CDR3 is 16 amino acids long. CDR1 is MNHEY, CDR2 SVGAGI, per germline. Trimming took 1 base from V and 4 from J; bases not matched to a gene: 8. The CDR3 nucleotides are TGTGCCAGCAGTTACTTTAGGGTAGCGGGAGCTTACGAGCAGTACTTC. Its protein is CASSYFRVAGAYEQYF.

The chain links TRBV28 to TRBJ2-3; 8 bases agree with TRBD1. Germline V gene lookup returns CDR1 MDHEN and CDR2 SYDVKM. J was trimmed by 2 bases and V by 7 bases; bases with no gene match: 20. The CDR3 is made up of 19 amino acids. The CDR3 sequence: CASTNFIGTGFINTDTQYF. The CDR3 region has the DNA TGTGCCAGCACCAACTTCATCGGGACAGGCTTTATTAACACAGATACGCAGTATTTT.

This clonotype has more than one count but fewer than ten. CDR3 DNA sequence: TGCAGCGGCGTACTAGCGGGAGGTCGCGATACGCAGTATTTT. This codes for CSGVLAGGRDTQYF. This rearrangement joins TRBV29-1 to TRBJ2-3, with 12 nucleotides matching TRBD2. The length of the CDR3 is 14 residues. The junction had 8 bases not matched to a gene; V was cut back by 7 bases and J by 6 bases. The germline V gene encodes CDR1 SQVTM and CDR2 ANQGSEA.

The gene calls are TRBV11-2 and TRBJ2-1; the D gene is possibly TRBD2 (6 bases). The CDR3 runs 15 residues. From germline, CDR1 is SGHAT and CDR2 FQNNGV. Deletions cut 2 bases from V and 2 bases from J, with 10 bases between. The CDR3 DNA reads as TGTGCCAGCAGCTTAATAGCGGTTACCTACAATGAGCAGTTCTTC. It is translated as CASSLIAVTYNEQFF.

This clonotype was picked up one time. This chain connects TRBV29-1 to TRBJ2-1, with 10 bases that match TRBD2. V shed 5 bases, J shed 8 bases, and the junction held 6 bases outside the gene matches. The CDR3 contains 13 residues. Germline V CDR1 and CDR2: SQVTM, ANQGSEA. The CDR3: CSVPGLALDEQFF. The CDR3 DNA reads as TGCAGCGTTCCGGGACTAGCGTTGGATGAGCAGTTCTTC.

The chain is built from TRBV4-1 and TRBJ1-4; D unresolved. Germline-derived CDR1 and CDR2 are MGHRA and YSYEKL. V shed 0 bases and J shed 3 bases, with 14 bases lying between them. The CDR3 totals 17 residues. CDR3 in amino acids: CASSQDWEPAANEKLFF. The CDR3 region has the DNA TGCGCCAGCAGCCAAGATTGGGAGCCCGCGGCTAATGAAAAACTGTTTTTT.

This clonotype was recorded a few times. The CDR3, as DNA: TGCAGTGCTAGATCCGTGGATACGCAGTATTTT. Translating gives CSARSVDTQYF. The V and J genes are TRBV20-1 and TRBJ2-3, with D unclear. Looked up from germline, CDR1 is DFQATT and CDR2 is SNEGSKA (reference sequence). The CDR3 totals 11 residues. The V and J ends lost 2 bases and 6 bases respectively, with 6 bases between them.

The genes are TRBV7-8 and TRBJ2-7, with 14 bases matching TRBD2. This CDR3 region has 17 residues. V lost 4 bases and J lost 1; bases outside the gene matches: 6. From germline, CDR1 is SGHVS and CDR2 FQNEAQ. The CDR3 bases are TGTGCCAGCAGCTGGCCGCGACTAGCGGGAGGGTCCTACGAGCAGTACTTC. Its translation is CASSWPRLAGGSYEQYF.

This clonotype was seen more than once but under ten times. The rearrangement uses TRBV29-1 and TRBJ2-2; D may be TRBD2 (6 bases). The CDR3 sequence is 13 residues long. The germline CDR1 and CDR2 sequences are SQVTM and ANQGSEA. Trimming removed 6 bases from V and 0 bases from J, with 8 bases in between. CDR3 nucleotide sequence: TGCAGCGTAGTAGCGGCGAACACCGGGGAGCTGTTTTTT. Its protein product is CSVVAANTGELFF.

This sequence joins TRBV7-8 and TRBJ2-7; 7 bases align to TRBD1. After removal of 4 bases from V and 6 bases from J, the junction contained 9 bases not matched to a gene. Germline V gives CDR1 SGHVS, CDR2 FQNEAQ. The length of the CDR3 is 14 residues. This chain's CDR3 is CASSSRQGQSEQYF. The CDR3 bases are TGTGCCAGCAGCTCACGACAGGGACAGAGCGAGCAGTACTTC.

This chain links TRBV6-1 with TRBJ1-2; 11 bases are a match to TRBD1. V lost 6 bases, J lost 3 bases, and 15 bases stayed unmatched. The germline CDR1 and CDR2 sequences are MNHNS and SASEGT. The CDR3 runs 18 residues. DNA of the CDR3: TGTGCCAGCAGGAAGGACCCCGGGACAGGGGGTTCGGACTATGGCTACACCTTC. This translates into CASRKDPGTGGSDYGYTF.

V usage is TRBV7-8 and J usage is TRBJ2-1; 7 bases are shared with TRBD2. The CDR3 has 20 residues. Germline CDR1 SGHVS, CDR2 FQNEAQ. The ends lost 0 bases at V and 8 bases at J; junction bases unmatched: 22. For the CDR3, the DNA is TGTGCCAGCAGCTTAGCGCGGATATGGGACTCAAGGATGGGGAGGGATGAGCAGTTCTTC. Translated, it gives CASSLARIWDSRMGRDEQFF.

This clonotype appeared a few times. This chain joins TRBV7-9 and TRBJ2-1; possible D gene TRBD2, 6 bases. CDR3 length: 16 amino acids. V lost 3 bases and J lost 0, with 12 bases in between. Germline V gene data show CDR1 as SEHNR and CDR2 as FQNEAQ (reference sequence). The DNA of the CDR3 is TGTGCCAGCAGCTTCGTGGCGGGGAGCTCCTACAATGAGCAGTTCTTC. This sequence encodes CASSFVAGSSYNEQFF.

The V gene is TRBV12-3 or TRBV12-4, the J gene TRBJ2-7, with TRBD2 matching over 9 bases. The V gene end was trimmed by 7 bases and the J gene end by 2 bases; junction bases not matched to a gene: 6. This CDR3 contains 14 residues. In DNA, the CDR3 is TGTGCCAGCAACAAAGCGGGGGGTACCTACGAGCAGTACTTC. Protein: CASNKAGGTYEQYF.

The chain uses TRBV12-3 or TRBV12-4 and TRBJ1-2; D is unresolved. Trimming removed 6 bases from V and 0 bases from J, with 11 bases in between. The CDR3 is made up of 14 amino acids. CDR3 coding DNA: TGTGCCAGCAGCCACGTGCTAACTAACTATGGCTACACCTTC. Residues: CASSHVLTNYGYTF.

The chain recombines TRBV5-1 with TRBJ2-7, with 11 positions matching TRBD1. With V trimmed by 2 bases and J by 1 base, 8 bases remained unmatched. CDR3 length: 17 residues. The germline V gene encodes CDR1 SGHRS and CDR2 YFSETQ. The CDR3 here is CASSFASRDRGSYEQYF. In DNA, the CDR3 is TGCGCCAGCAGCTTCGCATCCCGGGACAGGGGGTCCTACGAGCAGTACTTC.

This clonotype was detected a few times. CDR3 amino acids: CASSYGRALETQYF. In DNA form, the CDR3 reads TGTGCCAGCAGTTATGGCAGGGCGCTGGAGACCCAGTACTTC. This sequence joins TRBV6-5 and TRBJ2-5, with D possibly TRBD1 on 5 matching bases. The CDR3 runs 14 residues. The V gene lost 3 bases and the J gene lost 5 bases, with 13 bases spanning the gap. Germline V gives CDR1 MNHEY, CDR2 SVGAGI.

The chain links TRBV4-1 to TRBJ2-7; the match to TRBD2 covers 7 bases. The CDR3 covers 14 residues. The germline gives CDR1 MGHRA, CDR2 YSYEKL. Losses at the gene ends were 3 bases for V and 2 bases for J; bases not matched to a gene: 4. CDR3 region: CASSHGRETYEQYF. Here the CDR3 DNA reads TGCGCCAGCAGCCATGGGCGGGAGACCTACGAGCAGTACTTC.

This clonotype was counted only a few times. The chain recombines TRBV7-9 with TRBJ1-3; D perhaps matches TRBD1 (5 bases). This CDR3 is 16 amino acids long. The germline V gene encodes CDR1 SEHNR and CDR2 FQNEAQ (reference sequence). The V and J ends lost 4 bases and 1 base respectively, with 14 bases between them. The DNA for the CDR3 is TGTGCCAGCAGCTCCTATGAGGGGCGTTCTGGAAACACCATATATTTT. Protein: CASSSYEGRSGNTIYF.

This clonotype was found a few times. The CDR3 DNA is TGTGCCAGCAGCTTTGGAATAGTGGAAACCTACGAGCAGTACTTC. Translating gives CASSFGIVETYEQYF. V gene TRBV5-5 combines with J gene TRBJ2-7; the D is unclear. Germline lookup yields CDR1 SGHKS and CDR2 YYEKEE (reference sequence). Trimming shortened V by 2 bases and J by 2 bases, and 14 bases separated the two germline ends. The CDR3 is made up of 15 amino acids.

The sample holds a few counts of this clonotype. This sequence joins TRBV20-1 and TRBJ2-7, with 8 nucleotides matching TRBD1. Trimming at V came to 3 bases and at J to 3 bases, leaving 7 bases not matched to a gene. Per the germline V gene, CDR1 is DFQATT and CDR2 is SNEGSKA (reference sequence). CDR3 length: 14 residues. CDR3 residues: CSASRDRGLYEQYF. The CDR3 nucleotides are TGCAGTGCTAGTCGTGACAGGGGACTCTACGAGCAGTACTTC.

This clonotype has more than one count but fewer than ten. This chain links TRBV29-1 with TRBJ2-7; 9 bases agree with TRBD1. Trimming removed 7 bases from V and 2 bases from J; junction bases left unmatched: 9. This CDR3 is built from 14 residues. CDR1 SQVTM and CDR2 ANQGSEA come from the germline V gene. CDR3 sequence (DNA): TGCAGCGCTTATGGGACAGGGTCGACCTACGAGCAGTACTTC. Residues: CSAYGTGSTYEQYF.